This T cell receptor beta chain was identified in a study of read filtering for tumor transcriptome and immune sequencing. The study, taken as a whole, reports: Without single-read clonotypes, shared clonotype proportions correlated more between IR-seq and RNA-seq.

This CDR3 has 17 residues. Germline V gene sequence: CDR1 SEHNR, CDR2 FQNEAQ (reference sequence). The trim removed 6 bases at V and 2 bases at J, leaving 12 bases unmatched. By share, this clonotype ranks as medium-sized. The antigen remains undetermined. Molecular barcoded adaptors covering alpha/delta and beta/gamma chains were used on around 400 ng RNA. TCRdb used MiXCR to reprocess the reads, holding one entry per CDR3 protein. The sample lists 55,000 to 60,000 distinct CDR3 sequences; 9% to 15% were seen once. The sequencing sample was made of a population of CD138-negative cells sorted from bone marrow. This clonotype was obtained from a donor older than 35 with multiple myeloma. The chain is built from TRBV7-9 and TRBJ2-2; 7 bases line up with TRBD2. CDR3 nucleotide sequence: TGTGCCAGCAGTTTAAGCACCGGGACTACTAACACCGGGGAGCTGTTTTTT. This translates into CASSLSTGTTNTGELFF.